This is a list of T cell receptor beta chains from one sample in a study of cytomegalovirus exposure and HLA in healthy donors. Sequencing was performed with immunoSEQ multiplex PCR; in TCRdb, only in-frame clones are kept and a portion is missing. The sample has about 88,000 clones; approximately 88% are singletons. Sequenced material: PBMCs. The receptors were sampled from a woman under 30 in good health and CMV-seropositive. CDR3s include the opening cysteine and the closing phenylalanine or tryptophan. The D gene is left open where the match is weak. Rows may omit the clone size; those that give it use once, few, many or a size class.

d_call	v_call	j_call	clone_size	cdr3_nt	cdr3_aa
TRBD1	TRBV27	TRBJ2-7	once	TGTGCCAGCAGTTTACGGACAGGGGGCTTAAACGAGCAGTACTTC	CASSLRTGGLNEQYF
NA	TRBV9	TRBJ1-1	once	TGTGCCAGCAGCGTAGCCCCGGGAAACACTGAAGCTTTCTTT	CASSVAPGNTEAFF
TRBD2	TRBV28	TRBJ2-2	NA	TGTGCCAGCAGTTTTGGGGGGGACACCGGGGAGCTGTTTTTT	CASSFGGDTGELFF
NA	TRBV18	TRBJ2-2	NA	TGTGCCAGCTCACCAGGACAGTCCGGGGAGCTGTTTTTT	CASSPGQSGELFF
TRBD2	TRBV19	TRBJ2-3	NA	TGTGCCAGTAGTATAGGATGGGCTAGCGGCCTCACAGATACGCAGTATTTT	CASSIGWASGLTDTQYF
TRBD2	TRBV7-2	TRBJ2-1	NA	TGTGCCAGCCCCGAGGCGGGGGGGTACAATGAGCAGTTCTTC	CASPEAGGYNEQFF
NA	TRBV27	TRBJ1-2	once	TGTGCCAGCAGTTCTGTTGCGGCAGGGGAGGGGTATGGCTACACCTTC	CASSSVAAGEGYGYTF
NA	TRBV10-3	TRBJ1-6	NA	TGTGCCATCAGTGAGAAGAGGGGAGGGGATAATTCACCCCTCCACTTT	CAISEKRGGDNSPLHF
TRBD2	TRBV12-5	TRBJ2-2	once	TGTGCTAGTGGTTTGCGACCGGGACTAGAGGGGCCCGGGGAGCTGTTTTTT	CASGLRPGLEGPGELFF
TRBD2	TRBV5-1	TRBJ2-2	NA	TGCGCCAGCAGACGAAATCTAGCGGGGCACACCGGGGAGCTGTTTTTT	CASRRNLAGHTGELFF